The TCR beta chain under discussion was sequenced for a study of cytomegalovirus exposure and HLA in healthy donors. Generated by immunoSEQ multiplex PCR, the TCRdb table keeps only in-frame clones and is missing some. Here the sample spans hundreds of thousands of clones, 80% to 90% being singletons. This CDR3 region has 16 residues. J was trimmed by 2 bases and V by 1 base; bases with no gene match: 6. Germline V gene data show CDR1 as GTSNPN and CDR2 as SVGIG (reference sequence). This sequence joins TRBV30 and TRBJ2-3, with 10 nucleotides matching TRBD2. The specimen was PBMCs. The clonotype originates from a woman younger than 35 in good health and CMV-seronegative. CDR3 in DNA: TGTGCCTGGAGTGGCCTACTAGCGGGATCCACAGATACGCAGTATTTT. It yields the protein CAWSGLLAGSTDTQYF.